Following are 22 T cell receptor beta chains from one sample sequenced in a study of blood T cell repertoires in COVID-19. This table comes from immunoSEQ multiplex PCR, and its TCRdb copy is limited to in-frame clones, with some not included. The repertoire holds 350,000 to 550,000 clones, with roughly nine tenths as singletons. Sequenced: PBMCs or T cells enriched from blood (not recorded which). These receptors came from a man aged 25-45 years who had recovered from COVID-19.

This sequence joins TRBV19 and TRBJ2-7, with 7 bases identical to TRBD1. The germline V gene encodes CDR1 LNHDA and CDR2 SQIVND (reference sequence). The V segment lost 3 bases and the J segment 4 bases; nucleotides outside the gene matches: 9. The CDR3 sequence is 15 residues long. The CDR3 sequence: CASSMGNRGGYEQYF. CDR3 coding DNA: TGTGCCAGTAGTATGGGCAACAGGGGTGGATACGAGCAGTACTTC.

This chain joins TRBV2 and TRBJ1-2; D unclear. The germline V gene has CDR1 SNHLY and CDR2 FYNNEI. V lost 1 base to trimming and J lost 6 bases, with 9 bases between them. The CDR3 is 13 residues long. CDR3 residues: CASSEVVGDGYTF. The CDR3, as DNA: TGTGCCAGCAGTGAAGTAGTGGGCGATGGCTACACCTTC.

The table lists this clone with a few counts. The chain couples TRBV7-9 to TRBJ1-5; D is unresolved. The CDR3 consists of 12 residues. V gave up 1 base and J gave up 11 bases, with 9 bases separating them. The V gene's germline CDR1 is SEHNR and CDR2 FQNEAQ (reference sequence). The CDR3 sequence is CASSLEAGAQHF. The CDR3 nucleotides are TGTGCCAGCAGCTTAGAGGCCGGGGCCCAGCATTTT.

V is TRBV6-5 and J is TRBJ1-2; no firm D call. V lost 7 bases, J lost 7 bases, and 13 bases lay in between. The CDR3 covers 12 residues. Germline CDR1 and CDR2: MNHEY and SVGAGI. CDR3 nucleotides: TGTGCCAGCATCTCCGCGGGGTTTGGCTACACCTTC. Protein sequence: CASISAGFGYTF.

The chain employs TRBV11-2 and TRBJ1-1; 8 bases fit TRBD1. CDR1 is SGHAT, CDR2 FQNNGV, per germline. Trimming at V came to 6 bases and at J to 3 bases, leaving 6 bases not matched to a gene. This CDR3 spans 14 amino acids. The CDR3 spells CASRPGGADTEAFF. The CDR3 nucleotides read TGTGCCAGCAGGCCAGGGGGCGCGGACACTGAAGCTTTCTTT.

A note on this clone: Within the sample, other DNA sequences also encode this same CDR3. The chain links TRBV28 to TRBJ1-6, with 9 bases that match TRBD1. The germline V gene encodes CDR1 MDHEN and CDR2 SYDVKM. This CDR3 has 14 residues. V lost 5 bases, J lost 7 bases, and 3 bases stayed unmatched. CDR3 region: CASSIGQGNSPLHF. The DNA for the CDR3 is TGTGCCAGCAGTATAGGACAGGGGAATTCACCCCTCCACTTT.

The chain has TRBV5-1 and TRBJ1-6, with TRBD1 as a possible D gene (5 bases). Germline V gives CDR1 SGHRS, CDR2 YFSETQ. The CDR3 consists of 14 residues. With 2 bases removed from V and 7 bases from J, the gap between germline ends came to 10 bases. The CDR3 region has the DNA TGCGCCAGCAGCTTTCAAGGGGCAAATTCACCCCTCCACTTT. Protein: CASSFQGANSPLHF. Together with reference TRBV5-1 and TRBJ1-6, the CDR3 gives the full variable domain: KAGVTQTPRYLIKTRGQQVTLSCSPISGHRSVSWYQQTPGQGLQFLFEYFSETQRNKGNFPGRFSGRQFSNSRSEMNVSTLELGDSALYLCASSFQGANSPLHFGNGTRLTVT.

The V call is TRBV9, the J call TRBJ2-7; 12 bases fit TRBD2. Trimming took 6 bases from V and 2 from J; bases not matched to a gene: 6. Germline V gene data show CDR1 as SGDLS and CDR2 as YYNGEE. This CDR3 spans 15 amino acids. CDR3 bases: TGTGCCAGCACAAGGACTAGCGGGGCTACCTACGAGCAGTACTTC. This encodes CASTRTSGATYEQYF.

The chain joins TRBV5-1 to TRBJ2-5, with a tentative D call TRBD1 (5 bases). V lost 4 bases and J 0 bases, leaving 10 bases between the germline ends. The CDR3 is 14 amino acids. Germline assignment: CDR1 SGHRS and CDR2 YFSETQ. In DNA, the CDR3 is TGCGCCAGCAGCCGAACAGGACACCAAGAGACCCAGTACTTC. Protein: CASSRTGHQETQYF. Variable domain in full (rest from reference TRBV5-1 and TRBJ2-5): KAGVTQTPRYLIKTRGQQVTLSCSPISGHRSVSWYQQTPGQGLQFLFEYFSETQRNKGNFPGRFSGRQFSNSRSEMNVSTLELGDSALYLCASSRTGHQETQYFGPGTRLLVL.

V gene TRBV20-1 combines with J gene TRBJ1-2; 7 nucleotides align to TRBD1. Germline V gene lookup returns CDR1 DFQATT and CDR2 SNEGSKA (reference sequence). The V gene end was trimmed by 4 bases and the J gene end by 7 bases; junction bases not matched to a gene: 12. The CDR3 sequence is 14 residues long. CDR3 sequence reads: CSATDPETGSGYTF. The CDR3 bases are TGCAGTGCTACTGATCCCGAGACAGGGTCTGGCTACACCTTC.

This clone has just one count. The chain has TRBV4-1 and TRBJ2-2; D is possibly TRBD1 (6 bases). The germline V and J ends were trimmed by 1 base and 2 bases, with 11 bases remaining between them. The CDR3 is made up of 16 amino acids. Germline loops: CDR1 MGHRA, CDR2 YSYEKL. The CDR3: CASSQGQGSNTGELFF. Here the CDR3 DNA reads TGCGCCAGCAGCCAAGGGCAGGGGAGTAACACCGGGGAGCTGTTTTTT.

The chain employs TRBV4-2 and TRBJ2-7; TRBD1 is a possible D gene (8 bases). The germline CDR1 and CDR2 sequences are LGHNA and YNFKEQ. The germline V and J ends were trimmed by 2 bases and 1 base, with 21 bases remaining between them. This CDR3 contains 18 residues. The CDR3 reads CASSQSYYDRGGSYEQYF. In nucleotides, the CDR3 is TGTGCCAGCAGCCAATCCTACTACGACAGGGGAGGGTCCTACGAGCAGTACTTC.

The J gene is TRBJ1-4, the V gene TRBV5-5, with D possibly being TRBD1 (6 bases). Germline V gene data show CDR1 as SGHKS and CDR2 as YYEKEE (reference sequence). CDR3 length: 14 residues. Trimming took off 3 bases at V and 5 bases at J, with 11 bases between the two ends. The CDR3 DNA sequence: TGTGCCAGCAGCTGGCGGACAGTGAATGAAAAACTGTTTTTT. Translated: CASSWRTVNEKLFF.

The chain recombines TRBV7-9 with TRBJ2-1; TRBD2 matches 12 bases. After removal of 5 bases from V and 2 bases from J, the junction contained 4 bases not matched to a gene. Germline CDR1 is SEHNR and CDR2 is FQNEAQ (reference sequence). The CDR3 has 16 amino acids. CDR3 region: CASSHSSGRAYNEQFF. The CDR3 coding sequence is TGTGCCAGCAGCCATTCTAGCGGGAGGGCCTACAATGAGCAGTTCTTC.

The genes are TRBV13 and TRBJ1-6; 8 bases are shared with TRBD1. The germline V gene has CDR1 PRHDT and CDR2 FYEKMQ (reference sequence). J was trimmed by 8 bases and V by 0 bases; bases with no gene match: 3. The length of the CDR3 is 15 residues. CDR3 in DNA: TGTGCCAGCAGCTTAGGAGACAGGGGAGATTCACCCCTCCACTTT. Translation gives CASSLGDRGDSPLHF.

This rearrangement joins TRBV6-5 to TRBJ2-7; TRBD1 matches at 8 bases. The germline V gene encodes CDR1 MNHEY and CDR2 SVGAGI. V gave up 4 bases and J gave up 6 bases; unmatched junction bases: 5. The CDR3 is made up of 13 amino acids. The CDR3: CASSWDRLGEQYF. CDR3 nucleotide sequence: TGTGCCAGCAGTTGGGACAGGTTGGGCGAGCAGTACTTC.

The chain uses TRBV28 and TRBJ2-5; D might be TRBD1 (6 bases). There are 14 residues in the CDR3. Trimming pared 6 bases from V and 5 bases from J, leaving 16 bases between. Germline values: CDR1 MDHEN, CDR2 SYDVKM. This CDR3 reads CASSPTGIPETQYF. CDR3 sequence (DNA): TGTGCCAGCAGCCCGACAGGAATCCCGGAGACCCAGTACTTC.

The CDR3 bases are TGTGCCATCAGTGCTCTAGGGGGCCAAGAGACCCAGTACTTC. Translating it yields CAISALGGQETQYF. The chain has TRBV10-3 and TRBJ2-5; the D gene is possibly TRBD1 (6 bases). Germline V lookup: CDR1 ENHRY, CDR2 SYGVKD. The germline V and J ends were trimmed by 4 bases and 1 base, with 10 bases remaining between them. The CDR3 is made up of 14 amino acids.

V is TRBV19 and J is TRBJ1-3; D is possibly TRBD1 (6 bases). V dropped 5 bases and J dropped 1 base, with 18 bases sitting between them. The CDR3 covers 17 residues. CDR1 LNHDA and CDR2 SQIVND come from the germline V gene (reference sequence). CDR3 coding DNA: TGTGCCAGTAGTTCGACCGGCTTCCAGGGGTCTGGAAACACCATATATTTT. This sequence encodes CASSSTGFQGSGNTIYF.

This chain uses TRBV12-3 or TRBV12-4 with TRBJ2-1, with D maybe TRBD1 (5 bases). The CDR3 runs 13 residues. V dropped 5 bases and J dropped 8 bases, with 13 bases sitting between them. The CDR3 DNA is TGTGCCAGCAGTCCAGGGCTAGGTTATGAGCAGTTCTTC. Protein sequence: CASSPGLGYEQFF.

The rearrangement links TRBV11-2 to TRBJ2-1, with 14 bases fitting TRBD2. The trim removed 4 bases at V and 3 bases at J, leaving 2 bases unmatched. Germline CDR1 reads SGHAT; CDR2 reads FQNNGV. The CDR3 runs to 16 residues. This CDR3 is CASSSGLAGVYNEQFF. CDR3 nucleotide sequence: TGTGCCAGCAGCTCGGGACTAGCGGGAGTCTACAATGAGCAGTTCTTC. The whole variable domain, filled in from reference TRBV11-2 and TRBJ2-1, reads EAGVAQSPRYKIIEKRQSVAFWCNPISGHATLYWYQQILGQGPKLLIQFQNNGVVDDSQLPKDRFSAERLKGVDSTLKIQPAKLEDSAVYLCASSSGLAGVYNEQFFGPGTRLTVL.

The rearrangement joins TRBV7-9 to TRBJ1-1, with 8 positions matching TRBD1. After removal of 7 bases from V and 4 bases from J, the junction contained 5 bases not matched to a gene. Germline CDR1 and CDR2: SEHNR and FQNEAQ (reference sequence). The CDR3 contains 13 residues. CDR3 sequence (DNA): TGTGCCAGCAACCAGGACAGGGCCACTGAAGCTTTCTTT. It translates to CASNQDRATEAFF.